This T cell receptor (beta chain) was identified in a study of CD4 T cells in relation to SARS-CoV-2 and coronaviruses. The V gene's germline CDR1 is GTSNPN and CDR2 SVGIG (reference sequence). This CDR3 is 13 amino acids long. Trimming removed 0 bases at V and 6 bases at J, with 9 bases between. Study-wide results and caveats: No donor gave both pre-pandemic and post-infection samples.

Unexposed donor CD4+ T cells date from about 2011-2018, before the COVID-19 pandemic. As for this clone: Its target is not known.

Using immunoSEQ multiplex PCR, the repertoire was profiled, and TCRdb retains in-frame clones only, with some absent. The table has about 68,000 clones, 93% seen once. The chain carries TRBV30 and TRBJ1-5; D possibly corresponds to TRBD1 (5 bases). Sequences were obtained from naive CD4+ T cells from PBMCs. Noted subset: naive CD4+ T cells isolated by negative enrichment. This TCR came from a human donor in good health. The CDR3 region has the DNA TGTGCCTGGAGTGTAAAGGGGACTCAGCCCCAGCATTTT. It specifies CAWSVKGTQPQHF.